This T cell receptor beta chain was obtained from a study of blood T cell repertoires in COVID-19 (dated by TCRdb to about 2020). For context, the study as a whole: The collaborator samples originated in the United States, Italy and Spain and spanned the acute and convalescent phases of COVID-19. The prospective study material was composed of cDNA or gDNA derived from T cells, B-cell-depleted T cells, or PBMCs. Where available, HLA class I and class II types were obtained from metadata supplied by the sample provider rather than from assay-based typing. A freely available public database, intended as a resource for researchers studying the immune response to SARS-CoV-2, is where the repertoires were released. The dataset comprised deeply sampled blood TCRbeta repertoires from subjects exposed to, actively infected with, or recovered from COVID-19. Sample metadata almost always included a de-identified subject ID, COVID-19 status, age in years and sex. The samples were drawn from the first 160 participants of the ongoing ImmuneRACE study and from roughly 1,300 subjects provided by 6 global collaborators.

The CDR3 holds 15 amino acids from the cysteine to the phenylalanine. Of all the DNA, just the CDR3 is kept, 45 bases in frame from base 1. V lost 5 bases and J lost 6 bases; the stretch between them is 14 bases long. CDR1 SGHAT and CDR2 FQNNGV are derived from the germline V gene. Beyond this particular receptor, the publication reports: How much clinical and demographic metadata was included differed by source and by participant, and the metadata was provided uncurated.

As concerns this clone: Its antigen target is currently unknown. The input lacks base qualities; no much larger clone sits a single base away. Additional DNA sequences in this sample encode the identical CDR3.

The collaborating institutions used their own protocols to collect whole blood in K2EDTA tubes. For TCRbeta analysis, collaborators shipped samples in one of three forms: frozen whole blood, isolated PBMCs, or DNA extracted from either of those sample types. TCRbeta CDR3 regions were amplified from genomic DNA by means of the immunoSEQ Assay, a bias-controlled multiplex PCR. For the original study's pipeline: Within the assay, amplification of reference gene primers was used to estimate how many nucleated cells each sample contained. To quantify the absolute abundance of each unique TCRbeta CDR3 rearrangement, sequence reads were collapsed and filtered. For each sample, productive Simpson clonality was calculated as the square root of Simpson's diversity index across productive rearrangements. TCRdb stores this immuneACCESS table with in-frame sequences only. Part of the clones is absent; in the studies checked, under half of the shortfall reflects unresolved V genes, and no reason is known for the rest. That table furnishes V, J and clone size, whereas the DNA furnished D and trimming. Recorded for this sample are about 120,000 clones; roughly two thirds of them occurred a single time. The ten top clones hold 1.9% of the sample.

Material: peripheral blood. The sequence joins TRBV11-2 to TRBJ1-6; the D gene is unclear. The receptor was isolated from a woman aged 70-85 years with acute or convalescent COVID-19. The DNA sequence reads TGTGCCAGCAGCCCGAGGACGGGAAGTAATTCACCCCTCCACTTT. This is translated as CASSPRTGSNSPLHF.